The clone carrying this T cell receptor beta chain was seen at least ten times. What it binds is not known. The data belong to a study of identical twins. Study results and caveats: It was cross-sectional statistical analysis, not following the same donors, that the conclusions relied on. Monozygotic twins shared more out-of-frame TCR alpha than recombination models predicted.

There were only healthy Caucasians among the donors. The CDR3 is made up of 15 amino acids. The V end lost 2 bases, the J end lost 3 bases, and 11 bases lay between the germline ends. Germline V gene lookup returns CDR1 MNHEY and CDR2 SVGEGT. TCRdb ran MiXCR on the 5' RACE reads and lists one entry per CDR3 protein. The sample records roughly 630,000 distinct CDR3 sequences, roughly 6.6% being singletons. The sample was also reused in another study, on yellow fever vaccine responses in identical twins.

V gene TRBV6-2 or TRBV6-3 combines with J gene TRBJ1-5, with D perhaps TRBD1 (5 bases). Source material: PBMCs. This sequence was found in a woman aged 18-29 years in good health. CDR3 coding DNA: TGTGCCAGCAGTTACATGGGGGAAGTCAATCAGCCCCAGCATTTT. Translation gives CASSYMGEVNQPQHF.